This section outlines one TCR beta chain sequence together with its context. The data belong to a study of OX40 agonist ivuxolimab in advanced cancers. Trimming cost V 6 bases and J 7 bases, with 14 bases left between them. CDR1 SGHTA and CDR2 FQGNSA come from the germline V gene. This CDR3 region has 13 residues. TCRdb's table, derived via immunoSEQ multiplex PCR, lists solely in-frame clones and lacks some. There are some 44,000 clones in the sample; approximately 86% occur only once, and 30% to 45% lies in the top ten. V usage is TRBV7-2 and J usage is TRBJ2-3; TRBD1 or TRBD2 may be the D gene (5 bases each). The source was CD4+ or CD8+ T cells sorted from blood, collected in a trial of the OX40 agonist ivuxolimab. This clonotype originated in an adult with an advanced solid tumor such as melanoma, head and neck, liver or kidney cancer. For the CDR3, the DNA is TGTGCCAGCAGTCGCCTCCAGGGACATACGCAGTATTTT. Translating gives CASSRLQGHTQYF.